This passage covers 13 T cell receptor beta chains from one sample sequenced in a study of regulatory T cells in long-lasting Graves disease. Assembly of TCR beta libraries relied on iRepertoire HTBI primers together with Arm-PCR of CDR3 regions. In TCRdb, the multiplex PCR reads were re-called with MiXCR into one record per CDR3 protein. The sample consists of around 480,000 distinct CDR3 sequences, around 16% of them appearing once. Time point noted: newly diagnosed GD, antithyroid drugs for less than 3 months. The authors made the TCR library using RNA they extracted from PBMCs. These records were also assigned to another study, of T cells in Graves' hyperthyroidism and ophthalmopathy.

The sample consisted of peripheral blood mononuclear cells (PBMCs), taken at new diagnosis, from a patient treated with antithyroid drugs. Every receptor here comes from a man aged 35 to 55 with Graves disease.

This clonotype appeared many times. This chain uses TRBV3-1 with TRBJ1-3; D unresolved. Germline V gene data show CDR1 as LGHDT and CDR2 as YNNKEL (reference sequence). V lost 4 bases to trimming and J lost 0 bases, with 10 bases between them. CDR3 length: 15 amino acids. The DNA of the CDR3 is TGTGCCAGCAGCCCGCGTGGCCACTCTGGAAACACCATATATTTT. This gives the protein CASSPRGHSGNTIYF.

This clonotype was seen many times. This chain connects TRBV20-1 to TRBJ2-7; the D gene is possibly TRBD1 (5 bases). Germline V gene data show CDR1 as DFQATT and CDR2 as SNEGSKA (reference sequence). The CDR3 is 12 amino acids. Trimming removed 3 bases at V and 3 bases at J, with 9 bases between. The CDR3 region has the DNA TGCAGTGCTAGCCACGACAGCTACGAGCAGTACTTC. Residues: CSASHDSYEQYF.

This clonotype was counted only a few times. The V call is TRBV29-1, the J call TRBJ2-7, with D tentatively TRBD2 (7 bases). Trimming shortened V by 0 bases and J by 6 bases, and 18 bases separated the two germline ends. This CDR3 is 15 amino acids long. The germline gives CDR1 SQVTM, CDR2 ANQGSEA. DNA for the CDR3: TGCAGCGTTGAAGAGGGTAGACCGGGGGGCCCCGAGCAGTACTTC. Encoded protein: CSVEEGRPGGPEQYF.

This clonotype has just a few counts. The rearrangement uses TRBV6-1 and TRBJ2-6, with TRBD1 matching 7 bases. Trimming took 9 bases from V and 13 from J; bases not matched to a gene: 9. The length of the CDR3 is 12 residues. From germline, CDR1 is MNHNS and CDR2 SASEGT. The CDR3 region has the DNA TGTGCCAGTAACTCGGGACAGATAGTCCTGACTTTC. Amino acid sequence: CASNSGQIVLTF.

This clonotype was recorded many times. The genes are TRBV7-2 and TRBJ2-5, with TRBD2 as a possible D gene (6 bases). V gave up 5 bases and J gave up 5 bases, with 15 bases separating them. Germline CDR1 SGHTA, CDR2 FQGNSA. The CDR3 runs to 14 residues. CDR3 sequence (DNA): TGTGCCAGCAGCCGGGTTTGGGCGGGGGAGACCCAGTACTTC. Translated: CASSRVWAGETQYF.

This clonotype was observed at least ten times. This chain connects TRBV12-3 or TRBV12-4 to TRBJ1-6; 7 bases map to TRBD1. V dropped 6 bases and J dropped 9; count of bases not matched to a gene: 14. The CDR3 runs 16 residues. The CDR3 is CASRGRGGRGTSPLHF. The CDR3 DNA reads TGTGCCAGCAGGGGACGGGGGGGCAGGGGGACTTCACCCCTCCACTTT.

This clonotype was seen repeatedly, ten times or more. The V gene is TRBV27, the J gene TRBJ1-2; TRBD1 matches 7 bases. Germline CDR1 reads MNHEY; CDR2 reads SMNVEV (reference sequence). V shed 8 bases, J shed 5 bases, and the junction held 2 bases outside the gene matches. There are 11 residues in the CDR3. In DNA form, the CDR3 reads TGTGCCAGCTCAGGGGGGTATGGCTACACCTTC. This translates into CASSGGYGYTF.

At least ten counts were recorded for this clonotype. CDR3 coding DNA: TGTGCCAGCAGTTTACTGTTGCCGACAGGGGACAATGAGCAGTTCTTC. Translating gives CASSLLLPTGDNEQFF. The chain is built from TRBV28 and TRBJ2-1; 8 bases line up with TRBD1. CDR1 is MDHEN, CDR2 SYDVKM, per germline. The CDR3 loop spans 16 amino acids. Trimming at V came to 2 bases and at J to 5 bases, leaving 8 bases not matched to a gene.

This chain uses TRBV6-5 with TRBJ2-7; D not certain. The ends were cut back, 2 bases at V and 6 bases at J, with 8 bases in the middle. CDR1 is MNHEY and CDR2 is SVGAGI in the germline V gene. This CDR3 is built from 12 residues. CDR3 loop: CASSYGWGEQYF. In DNA, the CDR3 is TGTGCCAGCAGTTACGGGTGGGGCGAGCAGTACTTC.

The table lists this clonotype with many counts. In DNA, the CDR3 is TGTGCCAGCAGCTACGTCGGGACTAGCGGAGACAATGAGCAGTTCTTC. Encoded protein: CASSYVGTSGDNEQFF. The gene calls are TRBV7-8 and TRBJ2-1, with 11 positions matching TRBD2. This CDR3 has 16 amino acids. Germline CDR1 SGHVS, CDR2 FQNEAQ. V lost 4 bases, J lost 5 bases, and 7 bases stayed unmatched.

This chain uses TRBV25-1 with TRBJ2-7; either TRBD1 or TRBD2 may fit D (5 bases each). The CDR3 consists of 17 residues. Germline V gene data show CDR1 as MGHDK and CDR2 as SYGVNS. Trimming removed 8 bases at V and 0 bases at J, with 23 bases between. The CDR3 here is CASRANLWGRGSYEQYF. The CDR3 nucleotides are TGTGCCAGCCGCGCCAACCTATGGGGGAGAGGCTCCTACGAGCAGTACTTC.

The gene calls are TRBV28 and TRBJ1-3; tentatively, D is TRBD1 (6 bases). CDR3 length equals 14 residues. The V gene lost 6 bases and the J gene lost 6 bases, with 15 bases spanning the gap. The germline V gene encodes CDR1 MDHEN and CDR2 SYDVKM. DNA of the CDR3: TGTGCCAGCAGCTCTTCTGGACAGTTAAACACCATATATTTT. This gives the protein CASSSSGQLNTIYF.

This clonotype has at least ten counts. The genes are TRBV7-2 and TRBJ2-1; D might be TRBD2 (6 bases). CDR3 size: 18 residues. Germline V gene lookup returns CDR1 SGHTA and CDR2 FQGNSA. Trimming took off 4 bases at V and 4 bases at J, with 23 bases between the two ends. The CDR3 region has the DNA TGTGCCAGCAGCTCGCCCGGCATCGGCGGGAACACTTACAATGAGCAGTTCTTC. Amino acids: CASSSPGIGGNTYNEQFF.